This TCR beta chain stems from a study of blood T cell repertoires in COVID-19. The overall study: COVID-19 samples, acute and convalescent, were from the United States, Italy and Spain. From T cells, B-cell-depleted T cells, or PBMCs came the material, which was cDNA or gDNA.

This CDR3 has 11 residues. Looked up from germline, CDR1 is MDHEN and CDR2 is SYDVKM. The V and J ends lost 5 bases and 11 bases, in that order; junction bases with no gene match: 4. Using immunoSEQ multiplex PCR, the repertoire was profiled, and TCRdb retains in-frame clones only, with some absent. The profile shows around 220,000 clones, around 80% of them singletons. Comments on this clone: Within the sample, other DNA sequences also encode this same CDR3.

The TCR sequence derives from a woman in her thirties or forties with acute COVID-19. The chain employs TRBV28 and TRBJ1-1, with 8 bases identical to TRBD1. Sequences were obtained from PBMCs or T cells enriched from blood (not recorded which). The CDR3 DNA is TGTGCCAGCAGTCCTGACAGGGGCGCTTTCTTT. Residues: CASSPDRGAFF.